Listed below are T cell receptor beta chains from one sample, sequenced in a study of blood T cell repertoires in COVID-19. Sequencing used immunoSEQ multiplex PCR; TCRdb keeps in-frame clones, though not all of them. The table shows about 170,000 clones, with approximately 86% occurring only once. Sequences were obtained from peripheral blood. Source of these receptors: a woman older than 75 with COVID-19, enrolled during active disease. CDR3s include the opening cysteine and the closing phenylalanine or tryptophan. Each record gives: CDR3 protein, CDR3 DNA, V gene, clone size, D gene, J gene. A D gene is named only where the DNA matches it firmly. Size tells how often a clone was seen (once, few, many) or the class of an expanded clone, and some rows leave it out.

CASSLYQEQYF	TGTGCCAGCAGTCTTTACCAGGAGCAGTACTTC	TRBV12-3/TRBV12-4	.	.	TRBJ2-7
CASSPSVGTPTYEQYF	TGTGCCAGCTCACCAAGCGTGGGGACACCGACCTACGAGCAGTACTTC	TRBV18	once	.	TRBJ2-7
CASSTRTGGYEKLFF	TGTGCCAGCAGCACCCGGACAGGGGGCTATGAAAAACTGTTTTTT	TRBV9	.	TRBD1	TRBJ1-4
CASSLRGTYYEQYF	TGCGCCAGCAGCTTGCGGGGAACTTACTACGAGCAGTACTTC	TRBV5-1	.	.	TRBJ2-7
CASTHDRTVSYGYTF	TGCGCCAGCACTCACGATAGGACAGTCTCTTATGGCTACACCTTC	TRBV5-1	.	.	TRBJ1-2
CASSQEDRFFSGNTIYF	TGCGCCAGCAGCCAAGAGGACAGATTTTTCTCTGGAAACACCATATATTTT	TRBV4-3	.	.	TRBJ1-3
CASSLGTSGEQYF	TGTGCCAGCAGCTTAGGGACATCTGGCGAGCAGTACTTC	TRBV7-9	once	.	TRBJ2-7
CASSTGTSGATDTQYF	TGCGCCAGCAGCACTGGGACTAGCGGGGCCACAGATACGCAGTATTTT	TRBV5-1	.	TRBD2	TRBJ2-3
CATSVREPYEQYF	TGTGCCACCAGTGTAAGAGAGCCCTACGAGCAGTACTTC	TRBV24-1	.	.	TRBJ2-7
CASSADRGQPQHF	TGTGCCAGCAGCGCCGACAGGGGTCAGCCCCAGCATTTT	TRBV7-2	.	TRBD1	TRBJ1-5
CASSQGQGDRPQHF	TGCGCCAGCAGCCAAGGACAGGGGGACCGGCCCCAGCATTTT	TRBV4-3	.	TRBD1	TRBJ1-5
CASSFAGQGRGNEQFF	TGCGCCAGCAGCTTCGCCGGACAGGGAAGGGGCAATGAGCAGTTCTTC	TRBV5-1	.	TRBD1	TRBJ2-1
CASSSPPGAFNEKLFF	TGTGCCAGCAGCTCCCCACCTGGGGCGTTCAATGAAAAACTGTTTTTT	TRBV7-2	few	.	TRBJ1-4
CASSLVQGMSYEQYF	TGTGCCAGCAGCTTGGTGCAGGGAATGTCCTACGAGCAGTACTTC	TRBV5-5	.	.	TRBJ2-7
CASSPGPLDYGYTF	TGCGCCAGCAGCCCAGGCCCACTGGACTATGGCTACACCTTC	TRBV5-1	.	.	TRBJ1-2
CASSLARIGQETQYF	TGTGCCAGCAGCTTAGCGCGGATCGGGCAAGAGACCCAGTACTTC	TRBV7-2	.	.	TRBJ2-5
CASSFGPSGTNEQFF	TGCGCCAGCAGCTTTGGGCCTAGCGGGACGAATGAGCAGTTCTTC	TRBV5-1	.	TRBD2	TRBJ2-1
CASSSVVAGNTQYF	TGTGCCAGCAGCTCCGTTGTAGCGGGGAATACGCAGTATTTT	TRBV7-8	once	TRBD2	TRBJ2-3
CASSPNLVRDSYGYTF	TGTGCCAGCAGCCCTAACTTAGTCCGGGACAGCTATGGCTACACCTTC	TRBV6-6	.	TRBD1	TRBJ1-2
CASSEGVGSYEQYF	TGTGCCAGCAGCGAGGGAGTGGGGTCCTACGAGCAGTACTTC	TRBV13	.	.	TRBJ2-7
CASSARGSGLVYEQYF	TGTGCCAGCAGCGCCCGGGGTAGCGGCCTGGTTTACGAGCAGTACTTC	TRBV9	.	.	TRBJ2-7
CAISSGTGNSYEQYF	TGTGCCATCAGTTCCGGGACAGGGAACTCCTACGAGCAGTACTTC	TRBV10-3	.	TRBD1	TRBJ2-7
CASSYSLAVGALSYNEQFF	TGTGCCAGCAGTTATTCTCTAGCGGTTGGGGCCCTCTCCTACAATGAGCAGTTCTTC	TRBV6-2/TRBV6-3	.	TRBD2	TRBJ2-1
CASSIEQGSYEQYF	TGTGCCAGCAGCATCGAACAGGGGTCCTACGAGCAGTACTTC	TRBV7-2	.	TRBD1	TRBJ2-7
CAIIGGEQYF	TGTGCCATCATCGGGGGTGAGCAGTACTTC	TRBV10-3	.	.	TRBJ2-7
CASSEQIRTDSYNEQFF	TGTGCCAGCAGCGAGCAAATCAGGACAGACTCCTACAATGAGCAGTTCTTC	TRBV11-2	once	.	TRBJ2-1